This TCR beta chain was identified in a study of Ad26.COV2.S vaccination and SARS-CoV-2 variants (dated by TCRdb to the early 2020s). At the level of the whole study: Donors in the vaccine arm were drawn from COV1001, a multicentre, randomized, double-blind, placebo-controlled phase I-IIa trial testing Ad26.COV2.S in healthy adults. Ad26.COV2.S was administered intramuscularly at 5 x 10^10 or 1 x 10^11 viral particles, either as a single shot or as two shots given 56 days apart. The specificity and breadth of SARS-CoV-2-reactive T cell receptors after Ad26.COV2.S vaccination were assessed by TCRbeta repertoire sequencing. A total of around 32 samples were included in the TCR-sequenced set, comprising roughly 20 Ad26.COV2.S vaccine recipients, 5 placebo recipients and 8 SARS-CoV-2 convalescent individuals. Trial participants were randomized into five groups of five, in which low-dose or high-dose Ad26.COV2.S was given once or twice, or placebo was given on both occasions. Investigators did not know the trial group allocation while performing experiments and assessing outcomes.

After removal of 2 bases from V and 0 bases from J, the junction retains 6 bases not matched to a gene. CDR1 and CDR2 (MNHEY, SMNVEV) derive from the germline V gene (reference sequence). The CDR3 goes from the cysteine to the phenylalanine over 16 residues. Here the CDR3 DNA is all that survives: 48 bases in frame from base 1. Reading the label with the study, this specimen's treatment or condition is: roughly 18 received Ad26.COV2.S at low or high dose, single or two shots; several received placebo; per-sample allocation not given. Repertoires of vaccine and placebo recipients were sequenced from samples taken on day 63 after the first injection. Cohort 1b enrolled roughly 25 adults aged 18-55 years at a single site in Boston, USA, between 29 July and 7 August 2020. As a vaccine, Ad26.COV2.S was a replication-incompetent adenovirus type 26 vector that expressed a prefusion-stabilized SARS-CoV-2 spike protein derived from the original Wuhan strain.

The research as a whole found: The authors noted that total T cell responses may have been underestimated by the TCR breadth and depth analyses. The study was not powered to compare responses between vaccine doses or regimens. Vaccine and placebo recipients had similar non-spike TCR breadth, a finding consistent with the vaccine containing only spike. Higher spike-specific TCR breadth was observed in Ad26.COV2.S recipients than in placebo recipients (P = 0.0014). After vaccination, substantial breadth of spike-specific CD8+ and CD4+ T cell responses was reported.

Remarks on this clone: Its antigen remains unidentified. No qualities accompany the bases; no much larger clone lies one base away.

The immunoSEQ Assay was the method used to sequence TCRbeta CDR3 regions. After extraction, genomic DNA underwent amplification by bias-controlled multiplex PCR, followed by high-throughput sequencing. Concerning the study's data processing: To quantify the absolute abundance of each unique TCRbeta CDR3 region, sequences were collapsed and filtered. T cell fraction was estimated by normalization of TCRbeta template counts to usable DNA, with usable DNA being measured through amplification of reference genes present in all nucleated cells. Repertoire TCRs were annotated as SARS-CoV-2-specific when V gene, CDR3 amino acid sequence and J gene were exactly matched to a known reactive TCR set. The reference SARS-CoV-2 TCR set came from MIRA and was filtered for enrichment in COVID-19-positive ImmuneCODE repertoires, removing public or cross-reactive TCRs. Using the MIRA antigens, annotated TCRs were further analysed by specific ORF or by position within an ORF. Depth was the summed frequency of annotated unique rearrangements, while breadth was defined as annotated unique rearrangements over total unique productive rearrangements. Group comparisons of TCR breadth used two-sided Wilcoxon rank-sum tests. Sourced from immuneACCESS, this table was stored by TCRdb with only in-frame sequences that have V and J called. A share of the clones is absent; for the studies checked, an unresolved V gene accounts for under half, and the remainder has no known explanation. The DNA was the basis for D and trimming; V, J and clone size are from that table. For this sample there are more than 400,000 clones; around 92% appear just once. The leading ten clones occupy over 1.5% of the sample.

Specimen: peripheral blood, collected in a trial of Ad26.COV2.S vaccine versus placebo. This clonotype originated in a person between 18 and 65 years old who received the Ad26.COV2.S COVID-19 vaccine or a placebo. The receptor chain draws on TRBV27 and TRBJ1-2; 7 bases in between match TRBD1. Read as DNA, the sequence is TGTGCCAGCAGTTTAAGGGGGCAGGGCACTAACTATGGCTACACCTTC. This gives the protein CASSLRGQGTNYGYTF.